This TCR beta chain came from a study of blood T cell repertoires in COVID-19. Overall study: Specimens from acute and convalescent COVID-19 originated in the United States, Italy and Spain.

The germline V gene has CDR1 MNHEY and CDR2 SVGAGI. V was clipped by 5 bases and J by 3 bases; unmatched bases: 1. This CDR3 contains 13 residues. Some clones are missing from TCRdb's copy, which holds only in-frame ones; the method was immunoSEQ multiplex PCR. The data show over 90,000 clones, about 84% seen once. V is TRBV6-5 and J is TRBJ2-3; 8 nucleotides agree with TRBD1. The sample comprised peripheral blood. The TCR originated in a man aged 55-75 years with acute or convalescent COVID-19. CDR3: CASSRTGTDTQYF. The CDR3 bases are TGTGCCAGCAGTAGGACAGGGACAGATACGCAGTATTTT.